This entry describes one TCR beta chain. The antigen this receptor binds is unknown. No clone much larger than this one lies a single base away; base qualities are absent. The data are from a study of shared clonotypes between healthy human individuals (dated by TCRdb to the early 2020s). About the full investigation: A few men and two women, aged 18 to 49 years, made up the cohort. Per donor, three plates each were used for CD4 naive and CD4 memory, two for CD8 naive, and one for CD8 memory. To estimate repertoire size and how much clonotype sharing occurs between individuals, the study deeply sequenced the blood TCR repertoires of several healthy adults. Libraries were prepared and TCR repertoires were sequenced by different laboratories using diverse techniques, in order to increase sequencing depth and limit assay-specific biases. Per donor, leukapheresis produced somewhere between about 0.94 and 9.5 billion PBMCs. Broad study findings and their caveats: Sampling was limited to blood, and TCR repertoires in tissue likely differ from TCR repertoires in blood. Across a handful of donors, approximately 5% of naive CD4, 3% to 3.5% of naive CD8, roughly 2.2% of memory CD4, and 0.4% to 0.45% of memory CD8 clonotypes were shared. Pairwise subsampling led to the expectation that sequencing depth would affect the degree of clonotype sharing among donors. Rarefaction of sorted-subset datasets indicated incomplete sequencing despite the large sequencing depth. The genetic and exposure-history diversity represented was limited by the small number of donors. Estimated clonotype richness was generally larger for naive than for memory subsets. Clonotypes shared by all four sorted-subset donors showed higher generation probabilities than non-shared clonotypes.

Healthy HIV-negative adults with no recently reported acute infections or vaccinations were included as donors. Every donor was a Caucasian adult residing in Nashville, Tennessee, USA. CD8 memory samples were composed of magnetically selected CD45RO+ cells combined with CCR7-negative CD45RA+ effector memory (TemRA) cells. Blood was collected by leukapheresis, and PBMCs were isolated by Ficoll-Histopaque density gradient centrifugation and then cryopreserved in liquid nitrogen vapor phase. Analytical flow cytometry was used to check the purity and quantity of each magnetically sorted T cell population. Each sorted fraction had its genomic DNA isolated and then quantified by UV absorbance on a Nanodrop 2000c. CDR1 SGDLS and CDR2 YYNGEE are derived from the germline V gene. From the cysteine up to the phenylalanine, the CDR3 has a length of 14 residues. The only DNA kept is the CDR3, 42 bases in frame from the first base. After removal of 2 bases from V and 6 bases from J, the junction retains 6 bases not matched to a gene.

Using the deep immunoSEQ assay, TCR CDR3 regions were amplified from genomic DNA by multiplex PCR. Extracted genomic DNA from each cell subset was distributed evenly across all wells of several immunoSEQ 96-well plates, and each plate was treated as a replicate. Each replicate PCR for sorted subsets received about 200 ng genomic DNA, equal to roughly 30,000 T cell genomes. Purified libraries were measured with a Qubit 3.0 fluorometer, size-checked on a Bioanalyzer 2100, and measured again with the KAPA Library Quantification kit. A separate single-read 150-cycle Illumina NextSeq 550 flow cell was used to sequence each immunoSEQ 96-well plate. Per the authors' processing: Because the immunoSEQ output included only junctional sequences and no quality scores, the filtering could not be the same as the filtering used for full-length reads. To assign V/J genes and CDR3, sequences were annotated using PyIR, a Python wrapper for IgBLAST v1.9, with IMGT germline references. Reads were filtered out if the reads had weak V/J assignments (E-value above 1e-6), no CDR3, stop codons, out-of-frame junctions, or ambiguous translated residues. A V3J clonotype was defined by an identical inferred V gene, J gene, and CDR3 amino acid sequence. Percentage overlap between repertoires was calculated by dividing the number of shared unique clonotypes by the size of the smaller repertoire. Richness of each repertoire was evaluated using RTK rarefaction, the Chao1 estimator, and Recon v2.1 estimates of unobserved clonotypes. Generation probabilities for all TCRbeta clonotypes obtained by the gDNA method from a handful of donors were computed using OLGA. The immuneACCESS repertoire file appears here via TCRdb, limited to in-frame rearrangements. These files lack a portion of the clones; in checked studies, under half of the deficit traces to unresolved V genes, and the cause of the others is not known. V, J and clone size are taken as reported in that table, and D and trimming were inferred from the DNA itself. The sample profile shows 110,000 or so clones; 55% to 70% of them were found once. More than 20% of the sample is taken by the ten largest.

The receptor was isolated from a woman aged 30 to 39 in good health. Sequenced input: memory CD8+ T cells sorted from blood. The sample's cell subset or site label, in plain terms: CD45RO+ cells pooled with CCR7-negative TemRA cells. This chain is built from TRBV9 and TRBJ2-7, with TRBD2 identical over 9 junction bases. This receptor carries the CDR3 CASSVEGTSSEQYF. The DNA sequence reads TGTGCCAGCAGCGTCGAAGGGACTAGCTCCGAGCAGTACTTC.